What follows describes a single T cell receptor (beta chain). The data derive from a study of Tregs in tolerant kidney transplant recipients. This table comes from immunoSEQ multiplex PCR, and its TCRdb copy is limited to in-frame clones, with some not included. The sample includes tens of thousands of clones, around 90% of them seen just once. From germline, CDR1 is SEHNR and CDR2 FQNEAQ (reference sequence). The CDR3 loop spans 13 amino acids. V was cut by 5 bases and J by 7 bases, with 15 bases left in between. The genes are TRBV7-9 and TRBJ2-7; D unresolved. This clonotype was sampled from a human donor who received a combined kidney and bone marrow transplant. This material consisted of CD4+ T cells from blood, taken before the transplant. CDR3 DNA sequence: TGTGCCAGCAGCCGAGGCGAACCCCGGGAGCAGTACTTC. It codes for CASSRGEPREQYF.